The TCR beta chain under discussion was sequenced for a study of blood T cell repertoires in COVID-19. The germline V gene has CDR1 MNHEY and CDR2 SVGAGI. V was pared by 6 bases and J by 2 bases, with 11 bases between. CDR3 length: 14 amino acids. This clone occurred a few times. Per the study methods: From reference gene primer amplification, estimates of nucleated cell counts were derived. Data came from immunoSEQ multiplex PCR; TCRdb stores just in-frame clones and leaves some out. V, J and clone size derive from that table, while D and trimming were established from the DNA sequence. The sample contains about 210,000 clones, 70% to 90% of which appear only once.

This sequence joins TRBV6-5 and TRBJ1-5, with a tentative D call TRBD1 (5 bases). Sequencing was performed on peripheral blood. The receptor comes from a woman in her 70s with acute or convalescent COVID-19. CDR3 nucleotides: TGTGCCAGCAGGGCAGGGTTTGGCAATCAGCCCCAGCATTTT. It yields the protein CASRAGFGNQPQHF.